These 14 T cell receptor beta chains originate from one sample sequenced in a study of cytotoxic CD8 clonotypes in ibrutinib-treated CLL. Using immunoSEQ multiplex PCR, the repertoire was profiled, and TCRdb retains in-frame clones only, with some absent. The sample lists around 70,000 clones; just over 90% were seen once. Material: PBMCs, obtained after 12 months of ibrutinib treatment. All receptors come from a human donor with chronic lymphocytic leukemia.

In its sample, this clone was seen once. The gene calls are TRBV29-1 and TRBJ1-1; no clear D gene. Trimming stripped 4 bases from V and 4 bases from J, with 19 bases between. This CDR3 has 15 residues. Germline loops: CDR1 SQVTM, CDR2 ANQGSEA. The CDR3 DNA sequence: TGCAGCGTTGTCTTCCCGGTGAAGGCGATCACTGAAGCTTTCTTT. Protein: CSVVFPVKAITEAFF.

The chain joins TRBV7-9 to TRBJ1-4; 7 bases map to TRBD1. CDR3 size: 15 residues. CDR1 and CDR2 (germline): SEHNR, FQNEAQ (reference sequence). V gave up 2 bases and J gave up 3 bases; unmatched junction bases: 3. CDR3 nucleotide sequence: TGTGCCAGCAGCTTAAAGGGGGCGCCTAATGAAAAACTGTTTTTT. Residues: CASSLKGAPNEKLFF.

The CDR3 DNA follows: TGTGCCAGCAGCACACACAGGGGCACAGATACGCAGTATTTT. Translated, it gives CASSTHRGTDTQYF. The chain recombines TRBV5-4 with TRBJ2-3, with TRBD1 as a possible D gene (6 bases). In germline, CDR1 is SGHNT, CDR2 YYREEE (reference sequence). The CDR3 has 14 amino acids. Trimming stripped 4 bases from V and 1 base from J, with 10 bases between.

The rearrangement joins TRBV5-3 to TRBJ2-5; 16 positions match TRBD2. TRBV5-3 qualifies as an ORF whose function is uncertain. The J segment lost 6 bases and the V segment lost 4 bases, leaving 6 bases of the junction unmatched. This CDR3 spans 16 amino acids. In DNA form, the CDR3 reads TGTGCCAGAAGCGTGGGGACTAGCGGGAGGGGGAAGACCCAGTACTTC. Residues: CARSVGTSGRGKTQYF.

This clone appeared once. The rearrangement links TRBV6-1 to TRBJ2-7; tentative D call: TRBD2 (5 bases). The ends were cut back, 0 bases at V and 7 bases at J, with 10 bases in the middle. Germline-derived CDR1 and CDR2 are MNHNS and SASEGT. CDR3 length: 13 residues. In DNA, the CDR3 is TGTGCCAGCAGTGAAGCGTCGGGGTATGAGCAGTACTTC. Its protein is CASSEASGYEQYF.

J is TRBJ2-3 and V is TRBV9, with D uncertain. V shed 0 bases and J shed 5 bases, with 10 bases lying between them. This CDR3 is built from 14 residues. Per germline, CDR1 SGDLS and CDR2 YYNGEE. CDR3 nucleotide sequence: TGTGCCAGCAGCGTAGATGGGGTAATAGATACGCAGTATTTT. Translated: CASSVDGVIDTQYF. Supplemented by reference TRBV9 and TRBJ2-3, the full variable domain reads DSGVTQTPKHLITATGQRVTLRCSPRSGDLSVYWYQQSLDQGLQFLIQYYNGEERAKGNILERFSAQQFPDLHSELNLSSLELGDSALYFCASSVDGVIDTQYFGPGTRLTVL.

The chain combines TRBV11-3 with TRBJ2-1; D call uncertain. V was trimmed by 5 bases and J by 6 bases, leaving 11 bases between them. The CDR3 is 13 residues long. Germline V CDR1 and CDR2: SGHNT, YENEEA. DNA for the CDR3: TGTGCCAGCAGCCAGAACTCCGTCAATGAGCAGTTCTTC. Protein product: CASSQNSVNEQFF.

The chain employs TRBV30 and TRBJ1-1, with 7 bases that match TRBD1. Germline trimming cut 0 bases from V and 4 bases from J; bases unmatched to any gene: 5. From germline, CDR1 is GTSNPN and CDR2 SVGIG (reference sequence). The CDR3 covers 14 residues. The CDR3 loop reads CAWSVGGQSTEAFF. The DNA for the CDR3 is TGTGCCTGGAGTGTCGGGGGACAGAGCACTGAAGCTTTCTTT. The full variable domain, with the rest looked up from reference TRBV30 and TRBJ1-1, is SQTIHQWPATLVQPVGSPLSLECTVEGTSNPNLYWYRQAAGRGLQLLFYSVGIGQISSEVPQNLSASRPQDRQFILSSKKLLLSDSGFYLCAWSVGGQSTEAFFGQGTRLTVV.

V and J are TRBV6-1 and TRBJ2-3, with TRBD2 as a possible D gene (5 bases). V lost 3 bases to trimming and J lost 5 bases, with 9 bases between them. The CDR3 covers 13 residues. Per germline, CDR1 MNHNS and CDR2 SASEGT. The CDR3: CASSEFEGDTQYF. DNA for the CDR3: TGTGCCAGCAGTGAGTTTGAGGGAGATACGCAGTATTTT.

V gene TRBV5-6 combines with J gene TRBJ2-1, with a possible D match to TRBD2 (5 bases). Germline V CDR1 and CDR2: SGHDT, YYEEEE. CDR3 length: 16 amino acids. The germline V and J ends were trimmed by 0 bases and 5 bases, with 15 bases remaining between them. The CDR3 DNA is TGTGCCAGCAGCTTGGTGGGAGAATCAATCGACAATGAGCAGTTCTTC. This codes for CASSLVGESIDNEQFF.

This clone showed up just once. This chain links TRBV9 with TRBJ2-4; D remains unclear. The CDR3 length is 14 residues. Trimming removed 3 bases from V and 0 bases from J, with 7 bases in between. The germline gives CDR1 SGDLS, CDR2 YYNGEE. The CDR3, as DNA: TGTGCCAGCAGCGCAGATCTAGCCAAAAACATTCAGTACTTC. Protein: CASSADLAKNIQYF.

This clone was observed a few times. The rearrangement links TRBV10-3 to TRBJ1-1; 10 bases align to TRBD1. Germline assignment: CDR1 ENHRY and CDR2 SYGVKD. The length of the CDR3 is 16 residues. The ends lost 4 bases at V and 3 bases at J; junction bases unmatched: 8. The DNA for the CDR3 is TGTGCCATCAGTGGGAGACAGGGGGCCCTGTACACTGAAGCTTTCTTT. Translating gives CAISGRQGALYTEAFF.

The rearrangement uses TRBV5-6 and TRBJ2-7; 10 bases align to TRBD1. This CDR3 spans 14 amino acids. Germline CDR1 and CDR2: SGHDT and YYEEEE. V gave up 3 bases and J gave up 2 bases; unmatched junction bases: 2. The CDR3 sequence: CASSSGQGAYEQYF. CDR3 nucleotide sequence: TGTGCCAGCAGCTCAGGACAGGGGGCCTACGAGCAGTACTTC.

The rearrangement joins TRBV27 to TRBJ2-7, with D unclear. This CDR3 has 14 amino acids. The V gene lost 0 bases and the J gene lost 0 bases, with 6 bases spanning the gap. Germline V CDR1 and CDR2: MNHEY, SMNVEV (reference sequence). Here the CDR3 DNA reads TGTGCCAGCAGTTTATCGGTAAGCTCCTACGAGCAGTACTTC. It encodes CASSLSVSSYEQYF.